This T cell receptor (beta chain) was sequenced for a study of T cells after yellow fever vaccination. Turning to this clonotype: The antigen is unknown.

TCRdb recomputed calls from the 5' RACE reads with MiXCR, one row per CDR3 protein. The data hold a few hundred thousand distinct CDR3 sequences, with about 4% observed a single time. The CDR3 covers 16 residues. Looked up from germline, CDR1 is SGHTA and CDR2 is FQGNSA. Trimming removed 4 bases from V and 7 bases from J, with 19 bases in between. General study results and limits: The secondary response showed a weaker magnitude and a faster peak, day 5 versus 15.

This TCR was sampled from a man between 18 and 29 years old who received the YFV17D yellow fever vaccine. Here the sequenced sample was PBMCs, taken 5 days after the yellow fever booster vaccination. V and J are TRBV7-2 and TRBJ2-2, with D uncertain. CDR3 loop: CASSWANSAVLGELFF. Here the CDR3 DNA reads TGTGCCAGCAGCTGGGCAAATTCGGCAGTACTCGGGGAGCTGTTTTTT.